Listed here is a single T cell receptor beta chain. There are a few counts of this clonotype. Its cognate antigen has yet to be identified. No base quality information exists; no much larger clone differs at one position. The roughly 37 donors, aged roughly 6 to 95 years, were systemically healthy Caucasian individuals from Russia. Approximately 10 milliliters of peripheral blood were collected from each donor into EDTA-treated Vacutainer tubes. PBMCs were isolated by Ficoll-Paque density-gradient centrifugation, with at least 6.5 million obtained per sample. Trizol reagent was used to extract total RNA from the PBMCs, yielding at least 6 micrograms per sample. Naive CD45RAhigh/CD27high T cell percentages were measured by flow cytometry on a PBMC aliquot from every donor. Library method: 5' RACE. Sequenced on an Illumina HiSeq 2500. The second PCR ran for about 6 to 12 cycles and used a J-beta primer mix along with a sample-barcoded 5' primer. A template-switch 5' adaptor carrying 12 random nucleotides introduced a unique molecular identifier onto each TCR beta cDNA molecule. Each sample yielded at least 2.5 million CDR3-containing paired-end reads. All of the RNA was converted into first-strand cDNA using the Mint cDNA synthesis kit, with a TRBC-specific oligonucleotide serving as the primer. All cDNA was treated with uracil-DNA glycosylase and then went through a first 18-cycle PCR with the universal primers M1SS and BC2_uni_R. As for the original processing: Each sample was normalized by randomly selecting 1 million high-quality reads, each carrying a distinct molecular identifier. Instead of being binned into consensus sequences, reads that shared molecular identifiers were thrown out. CDR3 identification, clonotype clustering and error correction used MiTCR with a Q25 quality threshold and the strictest error-elimination algorithm. Lower-bound total TCR beta diversity was estimated with a nonparametric unseen species model using Euler transformation. The public reads were reanalyzed by TCRdb: fastp trimming at Q25, MiXCR alignment, in-frame beta chains only. CDR3 protein sequences are deduplicated, and each keeps its most common genes and DNA. What appears here as the V and J calls and clone size reflects TCRdb's work, not the paper's. Within this sample are roughly 1,300,000 distinct CDR3 sequences, with approximately 59% of them counted one time only. The biggest ten clones account for 6.5% to 8% of the sample.

The V end loses 6 bases and the J end loses 5 bases, and a stretch of 12 bases separates them. From the cysteine up to the phenylalanine, the CDR3 has a length of 12 residues. Only the CDR3 portion is preserved as DNA: 36 bases, with reading frame beginning at the first base. The germline V gene specifies SQVTM as CDR1 and ANQGSEA as CDR2. This sample is drawn from a study of blood T cells in healthy people across ages (dated by TCRdb to about 2015). Looking at the study overall: In model experiments, roughly one uniquely barcoded TCR beta cDNA molecule per two T cells was captured by template switching. The donors were divided into four age groups: young (average approximately 15 years), middle-aged (roughly 40), aged (approximately 62) and long-lived (about 84). To track age-related changes in TCR beta repertoire diversity, the study relied on deep sequencing normalized with unique cDNA molecular identifiers. The study analyzed two additional independent replicas of 1 million unique cDNA reads from the same blood draw for two donors, one aged 18 to 30 and one aged 80 or older. To avoid experimental bias, donors of different ages were randomly spread across the sequencing lanes. The full study reports these points: Estimates of total diversity based on one million sequenced T cells were regarded as lower bounds and as underestimates. Compared with the aged group, the long-lived group had more naive CD4+ T cells, fewer expanded clones and increased TCR diversity, suggesting age selection. A strong correlation was found between observed TCR beta diversity and the percentage of naive T cells measured by flow cytometry. Observed TCR beta diversity per million T cells fell roughly linearly with age, and a significant reduction was already apparent by age roughly 41. Because the CMV infection status of the donors was unknown, age-related changes in expanded clonotypes may potentially have been confounded. Conclusive comparison of naive and antigen-experienced compartments was prevented by the profiling of bulk unsorted PBMCs.

The chain uses TRBV29-1 and TRBJ2-3; TRBD2 might be the D gene, on 6 matching bases. This receptor was obtained from a man between 18 and 29 years old in good health. What was sequenced was blood. CDR3 loop: CSVRNGRDTQYF. The nucleotide sequence is TGCAGCGTCAGAAACGGGAGAGATACGCAGTATTTT.